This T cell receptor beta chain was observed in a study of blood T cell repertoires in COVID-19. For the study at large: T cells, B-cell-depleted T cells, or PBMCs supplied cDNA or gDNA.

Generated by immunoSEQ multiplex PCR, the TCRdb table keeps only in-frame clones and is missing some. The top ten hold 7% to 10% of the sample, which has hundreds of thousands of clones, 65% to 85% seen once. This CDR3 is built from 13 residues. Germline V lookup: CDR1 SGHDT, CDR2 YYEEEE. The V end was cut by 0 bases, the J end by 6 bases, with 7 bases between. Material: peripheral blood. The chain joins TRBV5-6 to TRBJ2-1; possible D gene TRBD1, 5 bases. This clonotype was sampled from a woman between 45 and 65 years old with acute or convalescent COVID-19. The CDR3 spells CASSLDRGNEQFF. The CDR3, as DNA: TGTGCCAGCAGCTTGGATAGGGGCAATGAGCAGTTCTTC.